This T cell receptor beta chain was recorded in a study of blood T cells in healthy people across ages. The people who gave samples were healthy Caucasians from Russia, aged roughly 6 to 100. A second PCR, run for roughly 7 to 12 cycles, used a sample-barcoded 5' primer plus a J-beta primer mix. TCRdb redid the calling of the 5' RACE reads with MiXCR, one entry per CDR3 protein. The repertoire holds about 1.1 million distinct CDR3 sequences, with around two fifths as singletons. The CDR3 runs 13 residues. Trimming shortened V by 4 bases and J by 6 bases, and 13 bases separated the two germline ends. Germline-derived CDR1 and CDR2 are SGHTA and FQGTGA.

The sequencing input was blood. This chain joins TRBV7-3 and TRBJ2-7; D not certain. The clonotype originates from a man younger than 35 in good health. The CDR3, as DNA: TGTGCCAGCAGCTCCTCCCGAGTATCCGAGCAGTACTTC. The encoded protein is CASSSSRVSEQYF.